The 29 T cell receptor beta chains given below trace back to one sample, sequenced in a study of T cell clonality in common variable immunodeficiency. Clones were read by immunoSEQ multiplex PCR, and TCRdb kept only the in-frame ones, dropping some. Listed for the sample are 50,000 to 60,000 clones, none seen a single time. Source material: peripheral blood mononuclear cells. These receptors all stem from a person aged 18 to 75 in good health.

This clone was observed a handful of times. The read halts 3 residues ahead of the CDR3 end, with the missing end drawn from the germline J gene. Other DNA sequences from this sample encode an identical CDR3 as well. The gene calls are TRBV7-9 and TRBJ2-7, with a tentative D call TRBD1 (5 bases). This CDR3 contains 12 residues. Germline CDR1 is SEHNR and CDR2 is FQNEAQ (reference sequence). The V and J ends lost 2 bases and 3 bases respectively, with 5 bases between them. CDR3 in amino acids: CASSLQGYEQYF. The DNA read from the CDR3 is TGTGCCAGCAGCTTACAGGGCTACGAG.

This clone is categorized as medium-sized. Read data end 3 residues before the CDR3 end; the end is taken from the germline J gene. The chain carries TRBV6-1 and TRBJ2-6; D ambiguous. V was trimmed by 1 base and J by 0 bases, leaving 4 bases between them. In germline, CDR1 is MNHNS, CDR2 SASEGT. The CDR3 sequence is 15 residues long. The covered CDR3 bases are TGTGCCAGCAGTGAAGAGCGCTCTGGGGCCAACGTC. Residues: CASSEERSGANV. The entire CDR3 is CASSEERSGANVLTF.

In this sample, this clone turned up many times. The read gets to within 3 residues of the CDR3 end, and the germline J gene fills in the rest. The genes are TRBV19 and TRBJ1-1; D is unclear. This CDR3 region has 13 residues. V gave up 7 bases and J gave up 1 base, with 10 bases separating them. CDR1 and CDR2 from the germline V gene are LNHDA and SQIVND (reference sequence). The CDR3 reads CASMGRANTEAFF. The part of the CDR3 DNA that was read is TGTGCCAGTATGGGTAGGGCGAACACTGAA.

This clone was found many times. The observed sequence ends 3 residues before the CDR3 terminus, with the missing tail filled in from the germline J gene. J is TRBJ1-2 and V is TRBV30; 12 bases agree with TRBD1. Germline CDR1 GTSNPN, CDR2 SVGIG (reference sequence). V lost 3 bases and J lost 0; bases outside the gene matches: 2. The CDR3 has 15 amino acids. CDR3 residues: CAWSGTGGSNYGYTF. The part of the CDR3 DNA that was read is TGTGCCTGGAGCGGGACAGGGGGCTCTAACTATGGC.

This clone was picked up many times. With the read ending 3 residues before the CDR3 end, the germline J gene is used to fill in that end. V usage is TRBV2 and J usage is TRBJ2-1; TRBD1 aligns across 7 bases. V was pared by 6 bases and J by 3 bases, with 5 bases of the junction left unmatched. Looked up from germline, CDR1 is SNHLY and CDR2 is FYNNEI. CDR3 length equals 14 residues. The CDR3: CASSGTDNYNEQFF. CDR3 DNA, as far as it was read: TGTGCCAGCAGCGGGACAGATAACTACAATGAG.

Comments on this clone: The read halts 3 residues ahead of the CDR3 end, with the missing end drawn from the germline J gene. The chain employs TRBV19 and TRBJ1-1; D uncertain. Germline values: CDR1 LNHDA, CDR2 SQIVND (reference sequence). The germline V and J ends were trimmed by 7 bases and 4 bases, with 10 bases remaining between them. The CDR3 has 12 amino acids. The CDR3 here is CASTPGRTEAFF. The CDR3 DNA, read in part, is TGTGCCAGTACCCCGGGTCGCACTGAA.

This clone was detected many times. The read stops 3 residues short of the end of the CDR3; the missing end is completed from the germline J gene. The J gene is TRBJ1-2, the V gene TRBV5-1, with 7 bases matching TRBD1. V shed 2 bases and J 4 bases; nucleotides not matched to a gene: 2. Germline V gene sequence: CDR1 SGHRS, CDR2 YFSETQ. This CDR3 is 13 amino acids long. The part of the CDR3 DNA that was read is TGCGCCAGCAGCTTTGCAGGGGGCTATGGC. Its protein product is CASSFAGGYG. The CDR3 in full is CASSFAGGYGYTF.

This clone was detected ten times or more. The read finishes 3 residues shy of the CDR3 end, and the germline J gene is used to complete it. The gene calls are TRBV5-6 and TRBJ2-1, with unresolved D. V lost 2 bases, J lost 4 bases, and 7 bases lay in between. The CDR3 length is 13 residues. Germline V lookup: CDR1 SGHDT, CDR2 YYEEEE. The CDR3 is CASSFEHYNEQFF. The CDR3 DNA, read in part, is TGTGCCAGCAGCTTCGAACATTACAATGAG.

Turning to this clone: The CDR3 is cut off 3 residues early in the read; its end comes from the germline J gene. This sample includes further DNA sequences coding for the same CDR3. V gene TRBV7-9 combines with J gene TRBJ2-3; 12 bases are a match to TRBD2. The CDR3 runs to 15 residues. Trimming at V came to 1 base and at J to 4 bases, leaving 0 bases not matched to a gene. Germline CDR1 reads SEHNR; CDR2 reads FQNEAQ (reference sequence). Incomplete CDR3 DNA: TGTGCCAGCAGCTTAGGACTAGCGGGAGCAGATACG. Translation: CASSLGLAGADT. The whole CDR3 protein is CASSLGLAGADTQYF.

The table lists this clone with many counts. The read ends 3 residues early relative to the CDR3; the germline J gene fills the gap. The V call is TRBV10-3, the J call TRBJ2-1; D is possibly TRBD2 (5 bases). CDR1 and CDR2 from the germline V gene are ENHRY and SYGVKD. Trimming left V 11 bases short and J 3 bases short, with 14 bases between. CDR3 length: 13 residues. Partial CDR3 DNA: TGTGCCCTCCGGGTCGGGGACTACAATGAG. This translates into CALRVGDYNE. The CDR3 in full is CALRVGDYNEQFF.

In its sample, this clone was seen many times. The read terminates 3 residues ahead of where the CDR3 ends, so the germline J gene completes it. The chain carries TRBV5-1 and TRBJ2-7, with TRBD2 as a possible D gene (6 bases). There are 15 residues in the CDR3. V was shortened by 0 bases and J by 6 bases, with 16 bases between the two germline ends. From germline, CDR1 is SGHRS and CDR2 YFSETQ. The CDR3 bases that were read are TGCGCCAGCAGCTTGGGGGGACTCCCTGATACCGAG. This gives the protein CASSLGGLPDTE. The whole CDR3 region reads CASSLGGLPDTEQYF.

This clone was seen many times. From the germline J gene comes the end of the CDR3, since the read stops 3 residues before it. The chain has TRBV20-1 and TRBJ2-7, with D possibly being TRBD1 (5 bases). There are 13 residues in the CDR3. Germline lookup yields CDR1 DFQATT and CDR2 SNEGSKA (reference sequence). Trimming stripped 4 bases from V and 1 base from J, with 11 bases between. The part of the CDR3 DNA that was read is TGCAGTGCTAATACAGGTTATTCCTACGAG. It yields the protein CSANTGYSYE. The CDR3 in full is CSANTGYSYEQYF.

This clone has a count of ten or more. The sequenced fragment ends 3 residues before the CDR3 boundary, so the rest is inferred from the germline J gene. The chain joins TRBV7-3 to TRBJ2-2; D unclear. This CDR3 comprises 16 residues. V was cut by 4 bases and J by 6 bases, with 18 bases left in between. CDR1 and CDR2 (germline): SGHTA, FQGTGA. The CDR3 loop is CASSSTSNSLAGELFF. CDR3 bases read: TGTGCCAGCAGCTCCACCTCTAATAGCTTGGCCGGGGAG.

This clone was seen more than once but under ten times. CDR3 residues: CASSPLAENTEAFF. The sequenced CDR3 bases are TGTGCCAGCTCACCACTAGCAGAGAACACTGAA. The V gene is TRBV18, the J gene TRBJ1-1; D not certain. The CDR3 end is not reached by the read, which stops 3 residues before it; the germline J gene fills it in. Germline V gene sequence: CDR1 KGHSH, CDR2 LQKENI. V lost 1 base and J 1 base, leaving 7 bases between the germline ends. The CDR3 has 14 amino acids.

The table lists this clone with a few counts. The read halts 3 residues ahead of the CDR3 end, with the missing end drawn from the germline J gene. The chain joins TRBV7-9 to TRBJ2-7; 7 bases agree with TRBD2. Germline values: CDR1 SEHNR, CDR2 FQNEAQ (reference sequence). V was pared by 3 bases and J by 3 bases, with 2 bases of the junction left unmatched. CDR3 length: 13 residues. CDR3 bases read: TGTGCCAGCAGCTTCGCGGGAGTCTACGAG. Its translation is CASSFAGVYE. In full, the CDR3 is CASSFAGVYEQYF.

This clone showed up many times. The CDR3 bases that were read are TGTGCCAGCAGTGACTCCGCTGGGGCCAACGTC. It translates to CASSDSAGANV. The CDR3 in its entirety is CASSDSAGANVLTF. This chain uses TRBV6-4 with TRBJ2-6; D remains unclear. The read ends 3 residues before the CDR3 terminus; that terminus is restored from the germline J gene. Between the trimmed V and J ends, which lost 0 bases and 2 bases, there was a span of 2 bases. This CDR3 is 14 amino acids long. Germline V gene lookup returns CDR1 MRHNA and CDR2 SNTAGT.

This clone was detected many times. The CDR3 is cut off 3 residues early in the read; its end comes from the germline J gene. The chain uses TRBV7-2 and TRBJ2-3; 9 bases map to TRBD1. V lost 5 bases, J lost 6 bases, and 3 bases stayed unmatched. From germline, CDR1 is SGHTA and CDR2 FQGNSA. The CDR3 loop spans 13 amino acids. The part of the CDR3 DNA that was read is TGTGCCAGCAGCAAACAGGGGGCTGATACG. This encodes CASSKQGADT. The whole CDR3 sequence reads CASSKQGADTQYF.

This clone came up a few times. The DNA read from the CDR3 is TGTGCCAGCAGCCGGGGAGGGTCTGGCAATCAGCCC. It yields the protein CASSRGGSGNQP. The full CDR3 reads CASSRGGSGNQPQHF. The chain couples TRBV7-2 to TRBJ1-5; D is unclear. The observed sequence ends 3 residues before the CDR3 terminus, with the missing tail filled in from the germline J gene. CDR1 is SGHTA and CDR2 is FQGNSA in the germline V gene. Trimming removed 5 bases from V and 2 bases from J, with 13 bases in between. This CDR3 region has 15 residues. The full variable domain, with the rest looked up from reference TRBV7-2 and TRBJ1-5, is GAGVSQSPSNKVTEKGKDVELRCDPISGHTALYWYRQSLGQGLEFLIYFQGNSAPDKSGLPSDRFSAERTGGSVSTLTIQRTQQEDSAVYLCASSRGGSGNQPQHFGDGTRLSIL.

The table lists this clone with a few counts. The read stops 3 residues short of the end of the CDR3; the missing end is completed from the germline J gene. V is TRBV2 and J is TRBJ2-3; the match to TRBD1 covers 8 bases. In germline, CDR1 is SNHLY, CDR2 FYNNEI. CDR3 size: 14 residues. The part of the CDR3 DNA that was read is TGTGCCAGCAGTGAGGACAGGGCCCAAGAGACG. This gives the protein CASSEDRAQET. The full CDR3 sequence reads CASSEDRAQETQYF.

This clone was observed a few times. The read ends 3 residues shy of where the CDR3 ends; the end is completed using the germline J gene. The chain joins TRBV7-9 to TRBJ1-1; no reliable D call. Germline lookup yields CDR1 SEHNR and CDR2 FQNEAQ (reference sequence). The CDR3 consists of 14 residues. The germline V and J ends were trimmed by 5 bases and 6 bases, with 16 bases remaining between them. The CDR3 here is CASSRYPGGAEAFF. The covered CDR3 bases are TGTGCCAGCAGCCGGTACCCCGGCGGGGCTGAA.

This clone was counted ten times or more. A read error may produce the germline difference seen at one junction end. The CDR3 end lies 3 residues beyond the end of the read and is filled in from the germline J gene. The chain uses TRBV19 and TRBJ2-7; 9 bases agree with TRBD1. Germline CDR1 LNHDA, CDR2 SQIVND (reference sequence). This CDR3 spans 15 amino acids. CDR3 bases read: TGTGCAAGTAGTATTAGGACAGGGGTCCCCTACGAG. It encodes CASSIRTGVPYE. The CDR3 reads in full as CASSIRTGVPYEQYF.

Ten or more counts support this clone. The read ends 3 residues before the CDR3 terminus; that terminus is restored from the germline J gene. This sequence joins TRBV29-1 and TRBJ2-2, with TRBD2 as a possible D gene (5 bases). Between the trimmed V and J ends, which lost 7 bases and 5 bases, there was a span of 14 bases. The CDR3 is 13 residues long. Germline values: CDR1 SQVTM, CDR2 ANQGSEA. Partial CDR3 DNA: TGCAGCGCTAGGTCGGGGTCGACCGGGGAG. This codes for CSARSGSTGE. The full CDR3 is CSARSGSTGELFF.

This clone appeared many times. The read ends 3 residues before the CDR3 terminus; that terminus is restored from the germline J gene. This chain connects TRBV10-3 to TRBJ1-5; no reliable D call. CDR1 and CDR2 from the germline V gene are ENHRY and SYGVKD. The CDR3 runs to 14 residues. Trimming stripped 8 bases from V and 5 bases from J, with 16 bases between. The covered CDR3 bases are TGTGCCATCGTATATCGGAAGGGTCATCAGCCC. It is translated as CAIVYRKGHQP. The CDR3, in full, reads CAIVYRKGHQPQHF.

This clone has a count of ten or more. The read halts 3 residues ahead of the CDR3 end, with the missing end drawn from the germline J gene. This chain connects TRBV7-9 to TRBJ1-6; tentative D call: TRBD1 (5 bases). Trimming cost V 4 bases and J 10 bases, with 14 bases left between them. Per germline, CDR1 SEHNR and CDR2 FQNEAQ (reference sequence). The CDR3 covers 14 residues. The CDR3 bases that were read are TGTGCCAGCAGCTCGAGGACCCAGGGCTCACCC. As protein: CASSSRTQGSP. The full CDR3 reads CASSSRTQGSPLHF. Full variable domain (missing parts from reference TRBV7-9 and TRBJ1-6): DTGVSQNPRHKITKRGQNVTFRCDPISEHNRLYWYRQTLGQGPEFLTYFQNEAQLEKSRLLSDRFSAERPKGSFSTLEIQRTEQGDSAMYLCASSSRTQGSPLHFGNGTRLTVT.

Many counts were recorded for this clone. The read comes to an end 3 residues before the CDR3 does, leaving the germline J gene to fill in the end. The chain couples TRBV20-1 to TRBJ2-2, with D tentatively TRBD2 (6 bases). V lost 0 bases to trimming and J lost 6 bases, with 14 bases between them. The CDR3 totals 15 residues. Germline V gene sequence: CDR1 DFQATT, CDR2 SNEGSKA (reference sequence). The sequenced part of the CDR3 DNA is TGCAGTGCTAGAGAATTACCAGGAGGGCCCGGGGAG. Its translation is CSARELPGGPGE. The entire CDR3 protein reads CSARELPGGPGELFF.

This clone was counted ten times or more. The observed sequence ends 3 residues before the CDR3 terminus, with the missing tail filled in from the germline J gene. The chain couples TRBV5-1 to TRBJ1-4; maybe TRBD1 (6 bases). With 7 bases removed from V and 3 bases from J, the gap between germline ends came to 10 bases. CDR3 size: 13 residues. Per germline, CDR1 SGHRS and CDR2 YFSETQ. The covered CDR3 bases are TGCGCCAGCCGGGACACCTCTAATGAAAAA. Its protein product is CASRDTSNEK. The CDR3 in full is CASRDTSNEKLFF.

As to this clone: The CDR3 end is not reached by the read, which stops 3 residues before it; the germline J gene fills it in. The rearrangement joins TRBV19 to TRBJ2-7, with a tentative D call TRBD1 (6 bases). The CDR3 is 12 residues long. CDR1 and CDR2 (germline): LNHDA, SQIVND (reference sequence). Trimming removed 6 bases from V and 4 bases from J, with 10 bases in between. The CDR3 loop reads CASSPQGYEQYF. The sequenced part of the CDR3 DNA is TGTGCCAGTAGCCCCCAGGGGTACGAG.

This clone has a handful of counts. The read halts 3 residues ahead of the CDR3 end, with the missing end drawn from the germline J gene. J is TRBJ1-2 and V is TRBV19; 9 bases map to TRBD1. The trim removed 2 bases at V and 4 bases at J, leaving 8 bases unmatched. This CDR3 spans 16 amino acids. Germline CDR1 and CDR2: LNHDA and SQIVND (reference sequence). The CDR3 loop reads CASSIHTGGEGYGYTF. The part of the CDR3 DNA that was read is TGTGCCAGTAGTATACATACAGGGGGCGAAGGCTATGGC.

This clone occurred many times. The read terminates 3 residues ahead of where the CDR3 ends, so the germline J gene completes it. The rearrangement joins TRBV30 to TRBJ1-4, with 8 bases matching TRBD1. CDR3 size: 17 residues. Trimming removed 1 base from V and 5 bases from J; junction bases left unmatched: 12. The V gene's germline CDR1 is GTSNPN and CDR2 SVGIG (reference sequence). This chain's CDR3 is CAWSDQGALSRNEKLFF. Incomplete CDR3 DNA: TGTGCCTGGAGTGACCAGGGGGCGCTGAGTCGGAATGAAAAA. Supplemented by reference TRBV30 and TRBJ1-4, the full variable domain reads SQTIHQWPATLVQPVGSPLSLECTVEGTSNPNLYWYRQAAGRGLQLLFYSVGIGQISSEVPQNLSASRPQDRQFILSSKKLLLSDSGFYLCAWSDQGALSRNEKLFFGSGTQLSVL.